The 28 T cell receptor beta chains below come from one sample, sequenced in a study of cytomegalovirus exposure and HLA in healthy donors. Use of 60 Vbeta and 13 Jbeta primers characterized the PCR. Method: immunoSEQ multiplex PCR; TCRdb's copy keeps in-frame clones and lacks some. This table has some 170,000 clones, roughly 79% appearing once. Material for sequencing was PBMCs. These receptors were collected from a woman aged 45-65 years in good health and CMV-seronegative.

The chain carries TRBV28 and TRBJ1-4, with a weak D call TRBD1 (5 bases). The CDR3 length is 10 residues. Trimming cost V 5 bases and J 11 bases, with 6 bases left between them. Germline CDR1 reads MDHEN; CDR2 reads SYDVKM. The CDR3: CASSGGKLFF. DNA for the CDR3: TGTGCCAGCAGTGGGGGGAAACTGTTTTTT.

V and J are TRBV5-1 and TRBJ2-5; 10 bases agree with TRBD1. Unmatched junction bases numbered 4, after V lost 4 bases and J lost 1 base. Germline CDR1 reads SGHRS; CDR2 reads YFSETQ. The CDR3 has 15 amino acids. CDR3 nucleotide sequence: TGCGCCAGCAGCGGACAGGGGGTATCCCAAGAGACCCAGTACTTC. Residues: CASSGQGVSQETQYF.

The J gene is TRBJ2-7, the V gene TRBV30; 9 nucleotides line up with TRBD2. This CDR3 has 17 amino acids. Germline trimming cut 0 bases from V and 1 base from J; bases unmatched to any gene: 10. Germline lookup yields CDR1 GTSNPN and CDR2 SVGIG (reference sequence). Here the CDR3 reads CAWSVHWRSGRSYEQYF. The CDR3 coding sequence is TGTGCCTGGAGTGTACACTGGCGCAGCGGGAGGTCCTACGAGCAGTACTTC.

The table lists this clone with a few counts. The V and J genes are TRBV2 and TRBJ2-2; possible D gene TRBD1, 6 bases. The V gene's germline CDR1 is SNHLY and CDR2 FYNNEI. V lost 6 bases and J lost 0, with 11 bases in between. The CDR3 extends over 15 amino acids. CDR3 sequence (DNA): TGTGCCAGCAGCCGGCGGACAGCGAACACCGGGGAGCTGTTTTTT. Encoded protein: CASSRRTANTGELFF.

V usage is TRBV11-2 and J usage is TRBJ2-7; tentatively, D is TRBD1 (5 bases). The germline gives CDR1 SGHAT, CDR2 FQNNGV. The CDR3 loop spans 15 amino acids. V shed 2 bases and J shed 4 bases, with 15 bases lying between them. The CDR3: CASSLSGRAIYEQYF. CDR3 coding DNA: TGTGCCAGCAGCTTATCTGGCAGGGCCATTTACGAGCAGTACTTC.

This chain connects TRBV5-1 to TRBJ1-1; D gene uncertain. This CDR3 region has 14 residues. The V gene lost 0 bases and the J gene lost 0 bases, with 6 bases spanning the gap. The V gene's germline CDR1 is SGHRS and CDR2 YFSETQ. The CDR3 DNA follows: TGCGCCAGCAGCTTGGCCGAGATGAACACTGAAGCTTTCTTT. Residues: CASSLAEMNTEAFF.

The chain joins TRBV5-5 to TRBJ1-1; 7 bases map to TRBD1. The V gene's germline CDR1 is SGHKS and CDR2 YYEKEE (reference sequence). The V and J ends lost 3 bases and 2 bases, in that order; junction bases with no gene match: 4. CDR3 length: 14 residues. The CDR3 coding sequence is TGTGCCAGCAGCTCAAGGGACAGAAACACTGAAGCTTTCTTT. Protein sequence: CASSSRDRNTEAFF.

The chain carries TRBV5-1 and TRBJ1-1; TRBD1 aligns across 12 bases. CDR3 length: 15 amino acids. After removal of 8 bases from V and 6 bases from J, the junction contained 11 bases not matched to a gene. Germline loops: CDR1 SGHRS, CDR2 YFSETQ. The CDR3 DNA follows: TGCGCCAGTTTCGGGACAGGGGGCGCTTACCCTGAAGCTTTCTTT. Translating it yields CASFGTGGAYPEAFF.

The chain is built from TRBV21-1 and TRBJ2-5; the table's TRBD2 call for D was not verified on the DNA. TRBV21-1 is tagged as a pseudogene. There are 17 residues in the CDR3. The CDR3 loop is CASSRGGQAKRRKTQYF. CDR3 DNA sequence: TGTGCCAGCAGCCGCGGGGGGCAGGCGAAAAGGAGAAAGACCCAGTACTTC.

J is TRBJ2-5 and V is TRBV6-6; 11 bases align to TRBD2. After removal of 9 bases from V and 3 bases from J, the junction contained 6 bases not matched to a gene. Germline loops: CDR1 MNHNY, CDR2 SVGAGI (reference sequence). The CDR3 covers 14 residues. This CDR3 is CASLPGLAEETQYF. The CDR3 nucleotides are TGTGCCAGTCTTCCGGGACTAGCGGAAGAGACCCAGTACTTC.

The chain employs TRBV4-3 and TRBJ2-7; D is undetermined. The CDR3 extends over 15 amino acids. Germline CDR1 reads LGHNA; CDR2 reads YSLEER. V was cut by 0 bases and J by 3 bases, with 12 bases left in between. This CDR3 is CASSQEMSSGYEQYF. The DNA of the CDR3 is TGCGCCAGCAGCCAAGAAATGAGTTCGGGCTACGAGCAGTACTTC.

The chain recombines TRBV19 with TRBJ2-2, with D possibly matching TRBD1 (6 bases). V lost 7 bases and J lost 8, with 17 bases in between. The CDR3 covers 14 residues. CDR1 is LNHDA, CDR2 SQIVND, per germline (reference sequence). CDR3: CASNQGQVHGELFF. CDR3 coding DNA: TGTGCCAGTAACCAGGGGCAGGTCCATGGGGAGCTGTTTTTT.

The gene calls are TRBV6-4 and TRBJ2-1; 12 bases map to TRBD1. Germline-derived CDR1 and CDR2 are MRHNA and SNTAGT. Losses at the gene ends were 0 bases for V and 9 bases for J; bases not matched to a gene: 6. The CDR3 sequence is 16 residues long. This chain's CDR3 is CASSDSGTGGGGEQFF. Here the CDR3 DNA reads TGTGCCAGCAGTGACTCCGGGACAGGGGGCGGGGGTGAGCAGTTCTTC.

The rearrangement uses TRBV29-1 and TRBJ1-2, with D possibly being TRBD1 (6 bases). V gave up 5 bases and J gave up 7 bases, with 23 bases separating them. In germline, CDR1 is SQVTM, CDR2 ANQGSEA. The CDR3 covers 15 residues. The CDR3 loop is CSVSVSTGPTGGYTF. The CDR3, as DNA: TGCAGCGTTTCCGTATCGACAGGCCCCACCGGTGGCTACACCTTC. Full variable domain (missing parts from reference TRBV29-1 and TRBJ1-2): SAVISQKPSRDICQRGTSLTIQCQVDSQVTMMFWYRQQPGQSLTLIATANQGSEATYESGFVIDKFPISRPNLTFSTLTVSNMSPEDSSIYLCSVSVSTGPTGGYTFGSGTRLTVV.

This chain links TRBV27 with TRBJ2-1; TRBD1 might be the D (6 bases). Trimming stripped 6 bases from V and 3 bases from J, with 12 bases between. In germline, CDR1 is MNHEY, CDR2 SMNVEV (reference sequence). This CDR3 has 14 residues. DNA for the CDR3: TGTGCCAGCAGCGCGCGCAGGGGCTACAATGAGCAGTTCTTC. This sequence encodes CASSARRGYNEQFF.

The chain has TRBV14 and TRBJ1-1; TRBD1 aligns across 9 bases. The CDR3 runs to 15 residues. Trimming at V came to 5 bases and at J to 1 base, leaving 5 bases not matched to a gene. Per the germline V gene, CDR1 is SGHDN and CDR2 is FVKESK. CDR3 loop: CASSLTGQGNTEAFF. The CDR3, as DNA: TGTGCCAGCAGCTTAACGGGACAGGGGAACACTGAAGCTTTCTTT.

This rearrangement joins TRBV6-6 to TRBJ2-1, with 8 bases fitting TRBD2. This CDR3 has 14 residues. V lost 5 bases to trimming and J lost 8 bases; unmatched junction nucleotides: 8. The germline gives CDR1 MNHNY, CDR2 SVGAGI (reference sequence). Here the CDR3 DNA reads TGTGCCAGCAGTAGCGGGAGAATCCGGGATGAGCAGTTCTTC. Translating gives CASSSGRIRDEQFF.

This clone was observed a few times. The V call is TRBV7-2, the J call TRBJ2-7; 10 bases map to TRBD2. The CDR3 contains 14 residues. Germline-derived CDR1 and CDR2 are SGHTA and FQGNSA. V lost 5 bases to trimming and J lost 2 bases; unmatched junction nucleotides: 3. In DNA, the CDR3 is TGTGCCAGCAGCATAGGACTAGCGGCCTACGAGCAGTACTTC. Translating it yields CASSIGLAAYEQYF.

This clone was picked up one time. V is TRBV5-1 and J is TRBJ2-1, with 8 positions matching TRBD2. Germline V gives CDR1 SGHRS, CDR2 YFSETQ. The CDR3 contains 17 residues. With 4 bases clipped from V and 0 bases from J, the junction kept 9 bases outside the gene matches. The CDR3: CASSLTGGRSSYNEQFF. For the CDR3, the DNA is TGCGCCAGCAGCCTTACGGGAGGGAGGAGCTCCTACAATGAGCAGTTCTTC.

This chain's CDR3 is CASSLERAGNTEAFF. The CDR3 region has the DNA TGCGCCAGCAGCTTGGAGCGGGCGGGGAACACTGAAGCTTTCTTT. The chain links TRBV5-1 to TRBJ1-1; no reliable D call. This CDR3 spans 15 amino acids. Germline V gene data show CDR1 as SGHRS and CDR2 as YFSETQ. The germline V and J ends were trimmed by 0 bases and 1 base, with 10 bases remaining between them.

This clone was counted once. This rearrangement joins TRBV13 to TRBJ1-1; no firm D call. The CDR3 totals 13 residues. Trimming removed 8 bases at V and 4 bases at J, with 14 bases between. CDR1 is PRHDT, CDR2 FYEKMQ, per germline (reference sequence). CDR3 sequence reads: CASFPVLSTEAFF. The DNA of the CDR3 is TGTGCCAGCTTCCCCGTTTTGAGCACTGAAGCTTTCTTT.

The genes are TRBV5-1 and TRBJ1-1, with 10 bases aligning to TRBD1. Germline CDR1 reads SGHRS; CDR2 reads YFSETQ. The CDR3 spans 16 residues. The ends lost 1 base at V and 1 base at J; junction bases unmatched: 4. This CDR3 reads CASSLMGQGTNTEAFF. Here the CDR3 DNA reads TGCGCCAGCAGCTTGATGGGACAGGGGACGAACACTGAAGCTTTCTTT.

In this sample, this clone turned up a few times. This chain uses TRBV15 with TRBJ1-1; the D is unclear. The CDR3 runs to 15 residues. Germline lookup yields CDR1 LNHNV and CDR2 YYDKDF (reference sequence). Between the trimmed V and J ends, which lost 7 bases and 1 base, there was a span of 16 bases. The CDR3 nucleotides are TGTGCCACCACAATACAGACACGTGGGAACACTGAAGCTTTCTTT. Protein sequence: CATTIQTRGNTEAFF.

This clone was detected once. V and J are TRBV6-1 and TRBJ2-7; unclear D gene. Trimming left V 6 bases short and J 6 bases short, with 18 bases between. The CDR3 has 14 amino acids. From germline, CDR1 is MNHNS and CDR2 SASEGT. CDR3 protein: CASSLVQMASEQYF. The CDR3 DNA reads TGTGCCAGCAGCCTGGTTCAAATGGCCTCCGAGCAGTACTTC.

CDR3 nucleotide sequence: TGCGCCAGCAGTGAGTCGAGTGGTAGCGGGAGAAGGGCAGATACGCAGTATTTT. Translated, it gives CASSESSGSGRRADTQYF. The chain combines TRBV10-1 with TRBJ2-3, with 9 positions matching TRBD2. The CDR3 contains 18 residues. The V and J ends lost 0 bases and 4 bases, in that order; junction bases with no gene match: 11. Germline V lookup: CDR1 WNHNN, CDR2 SYGVQD (reference sequence).

The V and J genes are TRBV5-6 and TRBJ2-1; D remains unclear. Trimming pared 0 bases from V and 2 bases from J, leaving 15 bases between. From germline, CDR1 is SGHDT and CDR2 YYEEEE. CDR3 length: 17 amino acids. CDR3 in DNA: TGTGCCAGCAGCTTGGACGCACGCGCTTCGGCCTACAATGAGCAGTTCTTC. It encodes CASSLDARASAYNEQFF.

This clone turned up a few times. The V and J genes are TRBV4-1 and TRBJ2-3; a possible D gene is TRBD1 (5 bases). CDR1 is MGHRA, CDR2 YSYEKL, per germline. The CDR3 totals 17 residues. Between the trimmed V and J ends, which lost 3 bases and 4 bases, there was a span of 20 bases. CDR3 in amino acids: CASSQRTPRRVSDTQYF. In DNA, the CDR3 is TGCGCCAGCAGCCAGAGGACACCCCGTCGGGTCTCAGATACGCAGTATTTT.

This chain joins TRBV7-8 and TRBJ1-1; maybe TRBD1 (5 bases). This CDR3 is built from 15 residues. Germline loops: CDR1 SGHVS, CDR2 FQNEAQ. Trimming took off 3 bases at V and 3 bases at J, with 14 bases between the two ends. The chain's CDR3 is CASSFQGRVDTEAFF. The CDR3 bases are TGTGCCAGCAGCTTTCAGGGTCGGGTCGACACTGAAGCTTTCTTT.